This record covers a single T cell receptor (beta chain). The data were obtained in a study of blood T cell repertoires in COVID-19. The overall study: The origin of the acute and convalescent COVID-19 samples was the United States, Italy and Spain.

Trimming took 6 bases from V and 1 from J, leaving 7 bases between them. CDR3 length equals 13 residues. Germline-derived CDR1 and CDR2 are MNHEY and SVGAGI. The Seattle site enrolled patients during active infection and followed them longitudinally. Assay used: immunoSEQ multiplex PCR; TCRdb lists only in-frame clones, some missing. The sample has some 120,000 clones, 80% to 95% seen once. Sequenced: peripheral blood. The receptor was derived from a man over 45 with COVID-19, enrolled during active disease. The chain combines TRBV6-5 with TRBJ2-1; D is perhaps TRBD2 (5 bases). CDR3 DNA sequence: TGTGCCAGCAGCGGGGTTTCCTACAATGAGCAGTTCTTC. It is translated as CASSGVSYNEQFF.